Listed here are 32 T cell receptor beta chains from one sample, sequenced in a study of cytomegalovirus exposure and HLA in healthy donors. PCR involved 60 Vbeta and 13 Jbeta primers. The assay was immunoSEQ multiplex PCR, and TCRdb's table has in-frame clones only and misses some. The sample lists around 180,000 clones; over 75% were seen once. What was sequenced was PBMCs. The origin of the receptors is a man in his 60s in good health and CMV-seronegative.

The chain is built from TRBV5-1 and TRBJ2-2; the D gene is possibly TRBD2 (7 bases). Between the trimmed V and J ends, which lost 2 bases and 2 bases, there was a span of 19 bases. From germline, CDR1 is SGHRS and CDR2 YFSETQ. This CDR3 spans 18 amino acids. The CDR3 protein is CASSFPRAGAINTGELFF. DNA of the CDR3: TGCGCCAGCAGCTTCCCCAGGGCGGGGGCCATTAACACCGGGGAGCTGTTTTTT. The whole variable domain, filled in from reference TRBV5-1 and TRBJ2-2, reads KAGVTQTPRYLIKTRGQQVTLSCSPISGHRSVSWYQQTPGQGLQFLFEYFSETQRNKGNFPGRFSGRQFSNSRSEMNVSTLELGDSALYLCASSFPRAGAINTGELFFGEGSRLTVL.

The chain carries TRBV7-9 and TRBJ1-6, with 8 bases lining up with TRBD1. V was clipped by 0 bases and J by 8 bases; unmatched bases: 3. The CDR3 extends over 15 amino acids. Germline V gene lookup returns CDR1 SEHNR and CDR2 FQNEAQ (reference sequence). The CDR3 sequence: CASSLAGQEDSPLHF. In nucleotides, the CDR3 is TGTGCCAGCAGCTTAGCGGGACAGGAGGATTCACCCCTCCACTTT.

The sample holds one count of this clone. The same CDR3 is also encoded by other DNA sequences in this sample. V usage is TRBV5-1 and J usage is TRBJ2-3, with a tentative D call TRBD2 (7 bases). Trimming pared 2 bases from V and 3 bases from J, leaving 10 bases between. There are 14 residues in the CDR3. Germline V lookup: CDR1 SGHRS, CDR2 YFSETQ. This chain's CDR3 is CASSFEGGTDTQYF. The CDR3 coding sequence is TGCGCCAGCAGCTTCGAGGGGGGGACAGATACGCAGTATTTT.

This clone has more than one count but fewer than ten. This rearrangement joins TRBV5-6 to TRBJ2-3; 8 positions agree with TRBD1. The V and J ends lost 1 base and 6 bases, in that order; junction bases with no gene match: 1. The CDR3 consists of 13 residues. Germline CDR1 SGHDT, CDR2 YYEEEE. The CDR3 coding sequence is TGTGCCAGCAGCTTGACAGGGGGGGATACGCAGTATTTT. It is translated as CASSLTGGDTQYF.

The gene calls are TRBV4-1 and TRBJ1-2, with TRBD1 matching 8 bases. From germline, CDR1 is MGHRA and CDR2 YSYEKL. J gave up 3 bases and V 3 bases, and 15 bases lay outside the gene matches. The CDR3 spans 18 residues. CDR3 sequence: CASSQIRLTGDLHYGYTF. The CDR3 nucleotides read TGCGCCAGCAGCCAGATCAGATTGACAGGGGACCTCCACTATGGCTACACCTTC.

The chain uses TRBV5-6 and TRBJ2-5; 10 bases agree with TRBD2. V lost 3 bases, J lost 4 bases, and 9 bases stayed unmatched. There are 16 residues in the CDR3. Germline CDR1 SGHDT, CDR2 YYEEEE. For the CDR3, the DNA is TGTGCCAGCAGCTACCCGGAGGCTAGCGGGGGAGAGACCCAGTACTTC. This translates into CASSYPEASGGETQYF.

The chain recombines TRBV29-1 with TRBJ1-1; 7 bases map to TRBD1. V lost 6 bases, J lost 2 bases, and 6 bases stayed unmatched. Per the germline V gene, CDR1 is SQVTM and CDR2 is ANQGSEA. This CDR3 region has 13 residues. The DNA of the CDR3 is TGCAGCGTGGGGACAGCGATCAACACTGAAGCTTTCTTT. It is translated as CSVGTAINTEAFF.

The V and J genes are TRBV5-1 and TRBJ2-2, with TRBD2 as a possible D gene (6 bases). The CDR3 length is 16 residues. Looked up from germline, CDR1 is SGHRS and CDR2 is YFSETQ. Trimming removed 0 bases at V and 5 bases at J, with 14 bases between. The CDR3 reads CASSLGAGSGTGELFF. The CDR3 DNA sequence: TGCGCCAGCAGCTTGGGTGCCGGGAGCGGTACCGGGGAGCTGTTTTTT.

CDR3 in DNA: TGTGCCAGCAGTGAGGAGGGAGGTTCATCTCGACCTAATGAAAAACTGTTTTTT. It specifies CASSEEGGSSRPNEKLFF. The rearrangement links TRBV9 to TRBJ1-4; D not resolved. In germline, CDR1 is SGDLS, CDR2 YYNGEE. This CDR3 is built from 18 residues. The V gene lost 5 bases and the J gene lost 3 bases, with 23 bases spanning the gap. The full variable domain, rest sourced from reference TRBV9 and TRBJ1-4, is DSGVTQTPKHLITATGQRVTLRCSPRSGDLSVYWYQQSLDQGLQFLIQYYNGEERAKGNILERFSAQQFPDLHSELNLSSLELGDSALYFCASSEEGGSSRPNEKLFFGSGTQLSVL.

This rearrangement joins TRBV19 to TRBJ2-2, with D possibly being TRBD2 (6 bases). Trimming pared 5 bases from V and 5 bases from J, leaving 15 bases between. CDR3 size: 15 residues. Germline-derived CDR1 and CDR2 are LNHDA and SQIVND (reference sequence). In DNA form, the CDR3 reads TGTGCCAGTAGTGCGGGACGCCCCGGGACCGGGGAGCTGTTTTTT. This codes for CASSAGRPGTGELFF.

This chain links TRBV5-1 with TRBJ1-6; D uncertain. Deletions cut 2 bases from V and 5 bases from J, with 8 bases between. The CDR3 loop spans 14 amino acids. Germline CDR1 SGHRS, CDR2 YFSETQ. This CDR3 reads CASSFGSNNSPLHF. The CDR3 DNA is TGCGCCAGCAGCTTTGGGAGTAATAATTCACCCCTCCACTTT.

CDR3 sequence: CASRSGTSGQTGELFF. CDR3 nucleotides: TGCGCCAGCAGGTCCGGGACTAGCGGGCAAACCGGGGAGCTGTTTTTT. The V call is TRBV5-1, the J call TRBJ2-2; 12 bases align to TRBD2. CDR1 is SGHRS and CDR2 is YFSETQ in the germline V gene. J lost 5 bases, V lost 5 bases, and 7 bases had no gene match. This CDR3 comprises 16 residues.

This clone appeared a few times. The chain combines TRBV6-1 with TRBJ1-1; D is unclear. The V gene lost 2 bases and the J gene lost 0 bases, with 10 bases spanning the gap. This CDR3 spans 15 amino acids. Germline V gene data show CDR1 as MNHNS and CDR2 as SASEGT. The CDR3 DNA follows: TGTGCCAGCAGTGAATTCGGTTCCATGAACACTGAAGCTTTCTTT. Translating gives CASSEFGSMNTEAFF.

The V and J genes are TRBV5-1 and TRBJ2-5; 7 bases are a match to TRBD1. Near its end, the DNA agrees better with TRBJ2-7, so the J call may be wrong. Germline V gene sequence: CDR1 SGHRS, CDR2 YFSETQ. This CDR3 region has 15 residues. DNA of the CDR3: TGCGCCAGCAGCGTGGGACAGTCCCTCACCTACGAGCAGTACTTC. This translates into CASSVGQSLTYEQYF.

The V call is TRBV2, the J call TRBJ1-5, with 7 bases fitting TRBD1. Germline CDR1 is SNHLY and CDR2 is FYNNEI. Losses at the gene ends were 6 bases for V and 0 bases for J; bases not matched to a gene: 8. CDR3 length: 16 residues. CDR3 in amino acids: CASSPGTDYSNQPQHF. The CDR3 nucleotides are TGTGCCAGCAGCCCCGGGACAGATTATAGCAATCAGCCCCAGCATTTT.

The chain combines TRBV14 with TRBJ1-4; D is unresolved. Germline V gene sequence: CDR1 SGHDN, CDR2 FVKESK. Trimming removed 4 bases at V and 8 bases at J, with 17 bases between. This CDR3 spans 15 amino acids. Here the CDR3 reads CASSLGLGFQEKLFF. The CDR3 nucleotides read TGTGCCAGCAGCCTCGGATTGGGCTTCCAAGAAAAACTGTTTTTT.

The rearrangement uses TRBV6-1 and TRBJ1-6, with TRBD1 as a possible D gene (5 bases). In germline, CDR1 is MNHNS, CDR2 SASEGT. Deletions cut 2 bases from V and 7 bases from J, with 18 bases between. This CDR3 is 17 amino acids long. The CDR3 protein is CASSEPDGGEGNSPLHF. In DNA, the CDR3 is TGTGCCAGCAGTGAACCTGATGGCGGGGAGGGGAATTCACCCCTCCACTTT.

The chain carries TRBV11-2 and TRBJ2-7; 10 bases map to TRBD1. Germline CDR1 and CDR2: SGHAT and FQNNGV. CDR3 size: 14 residues. V lost 5 bases and J lost 5; bases outside the gene matches: 6. The CDR3 region is CASSAGQGHNEQYF. CDR3 nucleotide sequence: TGTGCCAGCAGCGCGGGACAGGGGCACAACGAGCAGTACTTC.

Notes on this clone: This sample includes further DNA sequences coding for the same CDR3. Written as DNA, the CDR3 is TGTGCCAGCAGTGAAGCAGGGGTTCGGGGCTACACCTTC. It is translated as CASSEAGVRGYTF. This chain joins TRBV6-1 and TRBJ1-2, with a tentative D call TRBD1 (5 bases). CDR1 is MNHNS and CDR2 is SASEGT in the germline V gene. Trimming pared 0 bases from V and 8 bases from J, leaving 10 bases between. CDR3 length equals 13 residues.

This chain uses TRBV6-5 with TRBJ2-7; weak D call: TRBD1 (5 bases). V lost 0 bases to trimming and J lost 6 bases, with 9 bases between them. Germline V lookup: CDR1 MNHEY, CDR2 SVGAGI. This CDR3 has 13 residues. The CDR3 sequence: CASSYSGPAEQYF. CDR3 in DNA: TGTGCCAGCAGTTACTCGGGGCCCGCCGAGCAGTACTTC.

This clone has just one count. V gene TRBV9 combines with J gene TRBJ2-5; D is perhaps TRBD2 (5 bases). Germline V CDR1 and CDR2: SGDLS, YYNGEE. Trimming removed 0 bases from V and 1 base from J, with 10 bases in between. This CDR3 is 15 amino acids long. This CDR3 is CASSVGGSSQETQYF. The CDR3 nucleotides are TGTGCCAGCAGCGTAGGAGGGAGCAGCCAAGAGACCCAGTACTTC.

The chain has TRBV2 and TRBJ2-1, with D possibly TRBD2 on 6 matching bases. The germline V and J ends were trimmed by 4 bases and 11 bases, with 12 bases remaining between them. Germline loops: CDR1 SNHLY, CDR2 FYNNEI. The CDR3 is 12 amino acids. The CDR3 loop reads CASSVKGTQQFF. CDR3 coding DNA: TGTGCCAGCAGTGTTAAGGGGACTCAGCAGTTCTTC.

The genes are TRBV5-4 and TRBJ1-2; D unclear. Trimming cost V 7 bases and J 4 bases, with 11 bases left between them. This CDR3 spans 12 amino acids. CDR1 and CDR2 from the germline V gene are SGHNT and YYREEE (reference sequence). CDR3 coding DNA: TGTGCCAGCGTCGGAGTTGGCTATGGCTACACCTTC. Protein sequence: CASVGVGYGYTF.

This chain links TRBV5-1 with TRBJ1-5; D call uncertain. Germline V gene lookup returns CDR1 SGHRS and CDR2 YFSETQ. CDR3 length: 13 amino acids. Trimming left V 0 bases short and J 5 bases short, with 6 bases between. The DNA of the CDR3 is TGCGCCAGCAGCTTGGAGCTAGATCAGCCCCAGCATTTT. Its translation is CASSLELDQPQHF.

The rearrangement joins TRBV5-1 to TRBJ1-1; the match to TRBD1 covers 9 bases. This CDR3 spans 13 amino acids. V lost 4 bases and J lost 9; bases outside the gene matches: 7. CDR1 and CDR2 from the germline V gene are SGHRS and YFSETQ. This CDR3 reads CASSEQGAGKAFF. As DNA, the CDR3 is TGCGCCAGCAGCGAACAGGGGGCCGGAAAAGCTTTCTTT.

The rearrangement joins TRBV19 to TRBJ2-3; 7 bases align to TRBD1. This CDR3 contains 14 residues. V was clipped by 4 bases and J by 4 bases; unmatched bases: 5. Germline V gives CDR1 LNHDA, CDR2 SQIVND (reference sequence). The CDR3 DNA is TGTGCCAGTAGTACCCGACAGGGCGCAGATACGCAGTATTTT. Its protein is CASSTRQGADTQYF.

This sequence joins TRBV6-1 and TRBJ1-2; maybe TRBD1 (5 bases). The CDR3 sequence is 12 residues long. Per the germline V gene, CDR1 is MNHNS and CDR2 is SASEGT. V lost 5 bases to trimming and J lost 5 bases, with 9 bases between them. Here the CDR3 DNA reads TGTGCCAGCAGTCCAGGGAAATATGGCTACACCTTC. Translating gives CASSPGKYGYTF.

The rearrangement joins TRBV28 to TRBJ1-2; D might be TRBD1 (6 bases). This CDR3 comprises 13 residues. The germline V gene encodes CDR1 MDHEN and CDR2 SYDVKM. Trimming removed 6 bases from V and 4 bases from J, with 12 bases in between. Written as DNA, the CDR3 is TGTGCCAGCAGGCCCACAGGGACCTATGGCTACACCTTC. It codes for CASRPTGTYGYTF.

Worth noting for this clone: The identical CDR3 is also encoded by other nucleotide sequences in the sample. This chain uses TRBV5-1 with TRBJ2-7, with TRBD1 identical over 11 bases. J lost 2 bases, V lost 5 bases, and 3 bases had no gene match. This CDR3 is 14 amino acids long. Per the germline V gene, CDR1 is SGHRS and CDR2 is YFSETQ. DNA for the CDR3: TGCGCCAGCAGTTCGGGACAGGGGGCCTACGAGCAGTACTTC. It yields the protein CASSSGQGAYEQYF.

The CDR3 reads CASSPKRGGSLYEQYF. DNA for the CDR3: TGTGCCAGCAGCCCTAAGCGGGGGGGGTCACTGTACGAGCAGTACTTC. The chain combines TRBV7-9 with TRBJ2-7; 10 bases align to TRBD2. The CDR3 is 16 amino acids. Losses at the gene ends were 5 bases for V and 4 bases for J; bases not matched to a gene: 11. Germline CDR1 reads SEHNR; CDR2 reads FQNEAQ (reference sequence).

The rearrangement links TRBV1 to TRBJ2-3; the D segment call TRBD2 is taken from the table without a DNA check. TRBV1 is reported as a pseudogene. The CDR3 runs to 17 residues. This CDR3 is CTSSRRTSGERTDTQYF. The DNA of the CDR3 is TGCACCAGCAGCCGCCGAACTAGCGGGGAACGCACAGATACGCAGTATTTT.

In this sample, this clone turned up once. This chain links TRBV7-2 with TRBJ2-5; 7 bases map to TRBD2. V was clipped by 2 bases and J by 0 bases; unmatched bases: 6. Per the germline V gene, CDR1 is SGHTA and CDR2 is FQGNSA. The CDR3 runs to 16 residues. The CDR3 region has the DNA TGTGCCAGCAGCTTATCTGTGGGAGGGAACCAAGAGACCCAGTACTTC. It yields the protein CASSLSVGGNQETQYF. Looking up the rest from reference TRBV7-2 and TRBJ2-5 gives the full variable domain: GAGVSQSPSNKVTEKGKDVELRCDPISGHTALYWYRQSLGQGLEFLIYFQGNSAPDKSGLPSDRFSAERTGGSVSTLTIQRTQQEDSAVYLCASSLSVGGNQETQYFGPGTRLLVL.